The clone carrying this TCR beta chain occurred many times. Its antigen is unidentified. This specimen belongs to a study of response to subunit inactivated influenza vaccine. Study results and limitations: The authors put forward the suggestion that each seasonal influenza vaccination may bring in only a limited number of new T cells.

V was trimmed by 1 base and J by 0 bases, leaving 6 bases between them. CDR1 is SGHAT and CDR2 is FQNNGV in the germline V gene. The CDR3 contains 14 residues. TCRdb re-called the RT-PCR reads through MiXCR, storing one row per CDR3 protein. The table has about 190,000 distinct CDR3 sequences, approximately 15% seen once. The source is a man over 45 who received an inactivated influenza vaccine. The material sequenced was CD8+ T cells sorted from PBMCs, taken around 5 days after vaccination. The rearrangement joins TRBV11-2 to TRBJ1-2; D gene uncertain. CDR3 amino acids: CASSLAPANYGYTF. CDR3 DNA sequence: TGTGCCAGCAGCTTAGCCCCGGCTAACTATGGCTACACCTTC.